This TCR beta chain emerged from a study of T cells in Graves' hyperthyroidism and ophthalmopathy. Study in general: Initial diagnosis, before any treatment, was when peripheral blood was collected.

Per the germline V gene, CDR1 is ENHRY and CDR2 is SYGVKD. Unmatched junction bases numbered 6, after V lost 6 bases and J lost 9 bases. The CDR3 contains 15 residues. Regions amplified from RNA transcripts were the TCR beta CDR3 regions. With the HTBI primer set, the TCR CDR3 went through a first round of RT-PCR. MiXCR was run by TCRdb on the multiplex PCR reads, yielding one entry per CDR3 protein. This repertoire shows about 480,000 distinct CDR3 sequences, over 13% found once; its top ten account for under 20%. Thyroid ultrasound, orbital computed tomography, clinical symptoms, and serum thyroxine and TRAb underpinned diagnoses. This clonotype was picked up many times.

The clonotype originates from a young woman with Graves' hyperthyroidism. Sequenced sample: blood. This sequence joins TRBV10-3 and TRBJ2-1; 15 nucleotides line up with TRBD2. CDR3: CAIRAGLAGGSEQFF. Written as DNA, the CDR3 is TGTGCCATCAGAGCGGGACTAGCGGGAGGCAGTGAGCAGTTCTTC.